One sample yielded the 24 T cell receptor beta chains listed below, sequenced in a study of cytomegalovirus exposure and HLA in healthy donors. Sequencing was performed with immunoSEQ multiplex PCR; in TCRdb, only in-frame clones are kept and a portion is missing. The repertoire has 120,000 or so clones, 88% of them found once; the top ten carry approximately 1.5%. The sequenced sample was PBMCs. The receptors originated from a young woman in good health and CMV-seropositive.

The chain is built from TRBV30 and TRBJ2-1, with D perhaps matching TRBD1 (6 bases). CDR3 length: 14 amino acids. In germline, CDR1 is GTSNPN, CDR2 SVGIG (reference sequence). V was clipped by 2 bases and J by 0 bases, with 8 bases between them. CDR3 nucleotide sequence: TGTGCCTGGAGTAGGGGGAGCTCCTACAATGAGCAGTTCTTC. This gives the protein CAWSRGSSYNEQFF.

V is TRBV11-3 and J is TRBJ1-5; 10 nucleotides align to TRBD1. Germline V gives CDR1 SGHNT, CDR2 YENEEA. V dropped 5 bases and J dropped 6; count of bases not matched to a gene: 10. The CDR3 extends over 16 amino acids. The DNA for the CDR3 is TGTGCCAGCAGCAAAACCGGGACAGGGGTTAGTCAGCCCCAGCATTTT. Its translation: CASSKTGTGVSQPQHF.

Comments on this clone: A read error may produce the germline difference seen at one junction end. The chain carries TRBV4-3 and TRBJ2-7; possibly TRBD2 for D (6 bases). Germline loops: CDR1 LGHNA, CDR2 YSLEER. This CDR3 contains 16 residues. The chain's CDR3 is CASSQEGGGISHEQYF. The CDR3 coding sequence is TGCGCCAGCAGCCAAGAGGGTGGGGGGATCTCCCACGAGCAGTACTTC.

This clone showed up just a few times. The V and J genes are TRBV10-3 and TRBJ1-2; 10 nucleotides line up with TRBD1. The germline CDR1 and CDR2 sequences are ENHRY and SYGVKD. The CDR3 spans 14 residues. The junction had 9 bases not matched to a gene; V was cut back by 9 bases and J by 5 bases. CDR3 bases: TGTGCCATTTGGGGGGGACAGGGGACATATGGCTACACCTTC. The encoded protein is CAIWGGQGTYGYTF.

The V call is TRBV19, the J call TRBJ2-1; 16 bases agree with TRBD2. The CDR3 runs to 19 residues. CDR1 is LNHDA and CDR2 is SQIVND in the germline V gene (reference sequence). Trimming removed 2 bases from V and 2 bases from J; junction bases left unmatched: 6. In DNA form, the CDR3 reads TGTGCCAGTAGTATAAGGGGACTAGCGGGAGGGAGGGCCTACAATGAGCAGTTCTTC. Translating gives CASSIRGLAGGRAYNEQFF. Full variable domain (outside the CDR3, taken from reference TRBV19 and TRBJ2-1): DGGITQSPKYLFRKEGQNVTLSCEQNLNHDAMYWYRQDPGQGLRLIYYSQIVNDFQKGDIAEGYSVSREKKESFPLTVTSAQKNPTAFYLCASSIRGLAGGRAYNEQFFGPGTRLTVL.

V gene TRBV13 combines with J gene TRBJ1-1; the D is unclear. The CDR3 is made up of 13 amino acids. Germline V gives CDR1 PRHDT, CDR2 FYEKMQ (reference sequence). The germline V and J ends were trimmed by 2 bases and 6 bases, with 10 bases remaining between them. DNA for the CDR3: TGTGCCAGCAGCTTATATATCCCTCCTGAAGCTTTCTTT. Its protein product is CASSLYIPPEAFF.

The V and J genes are TRBV28 and TRBJ2-7; 13 nucleotides align to TRBD2. V gave up 3 bases and J gave up 3 bases; unmatched junction bases: 2. The CDR3 is made up of 15 amino acids. Per germline, CDR1 MDHEN and CDR2 SYDVKM. The CDR3 is CASSLGTSGIYEQYF. The CDR3 nucleotides are TGTGCCAGCAGTTTGGGGACTAGCGGGATCTACGAGCAGTACTTC.

V is TRBV5-4 and J is TRBJ2-1, with 12 bases fitting TRBD2. V dropped 4 bases and J dropped 8; count of bases not matched to a gene: 10. Looked up from germline, CDR1 is SGHNT and CDR2 is YYREEE (reference sequence). This CDR3 has 16 residues. The CDR3, as DNA: TGTGCCAGCAGCAACCCTAGCGGGAGGGCCCTCTATGAGCAGTTCTTC. Protein product: CASSNPSGRALYEQFF.

The chain joins TRBV6-5 to TRBJ2-7, with 10 bases aligning to TRBD2. Germline V gene sequence: CDR1 MNHEY, CDR2 SVGAGI. The CDR3 runs to 15 residues. After removal of 6 bases from V and 3 bases from J, the junction contained 8 bases not matched to a gene. The CDR3 DNA reads as TGTGCCAGCAGCCCCCTTAGCGGGGGGCGCTACGAGCAGTACTTC. Its translation is CASSPLSGGRYEQYF.

The gene calls are TRBV2 and TRBJ1-2, with D unclear. V lost 6 bases, J lost 1 base, and 15 bases lay in between. Per the germline V gene, CDR1 is SNHLY and CDR2 is FYNNEI. This CDR3 is built from 15 residues. CDR3 sequence: CASRETEIYNYGYTF. CDR3 DNA: TGTGCCAGCAGAGAAACAGAGATTTATAACTATGGCTACACCTTC.

The chain recombines TRBV30 with TRBJ2-7; 7 bases line up with TRBD1. The CDR3 sequence is 11 residues long. The germline V gene encodes CDR1 GTSNPN and CDR2 SVGIG (reference sequence). V was pared by 6 bases and J by 4 bases, with 3 bases of the junction left unmatched. CDR3 nucleotide sequence: TGTGCCTGCCAGGACAGGTACGAGCAGTACTTC. Translation gives CACQDRYEQYF.

This clone was counted a few times. The J gene is TRBJ2-5, the V gene TRBV5-1; 10 bases line up with TRBD2. Germline trimming cut 1 base from V and 5 bases from J; bases unmatched to any gene: 11. This CDR3 is 17 amino acids long. CDR1 and CDR2 from the germline V gene are SGHRS and YFSETQ. The chain's CDR3 is CASSLRAGGARGETQYF. CDR3 DNA sequence: TGCGCCAGCAGCTTGAGAGCGGGGGGGGCCCGAGGGGAGACCCAGTACTTC.

Notes on this clone: The sample contains more than one DNA sequence encoding this CDR3. The J gene is TRBJ2-7, the V gene TRBV7-2; TRBD2 aligns across 7 bases. The CDR3 extends over 13 amino acids. CDR1 and CDR2 from the germline V gene are SGHTA and FQGNSA. Unmatched junction bases numbered 1, after V lost 2 bases and J lost 3 bases. The CDR3 DNA is TGTGCCAGCAGCTTATCTAGCGGCTACGAGCAGTACTTC. Translation: CASSLSSGYEQYF.

The CDR3 loop reads CASSQDSRGNQPQHF. Written as DNA, the CDR3 is TGCGCCAGCAGCCAAGATTCCCGGGGGAATCAGCCCCAGCATTTT. The rearrangement uses TRBV4-3 and TRBJ1-5; TRBD1 is a possible D gene (5 bases). The germline CDR1 and CDR2 sequences are LGHNA and YSLEER. V lost 0 bases to trimming and J lost 4 bases, with 10 bases between them. This CDR3 has 15 residues.

V and J are TRBV6-5 and TRBJ2-1, with D possibly TRBD1 on 6 matching bases. The germline CDR1 and CDR2 sequences are MNHEY and SVGAGI. V was trimmed by 2 bases and J by 7 bases, leaving 15 bases between them. The length of the CDR3 is 15 residues. In DNA, the CDR3 is TGTGCCAGCAGTTACGGGGGCGGAATCGTTAATGAGCAGTTCTTC. Amino acid sequence: CASSYGGGIVNEQFF.

The chain recombines TRBV4-3 with TRBJ1-2; D gene unclear. Trimming shortened V by 4 bases and J by 4 bases, and 10 bases separated the two germline ends. The germline V gene encodes CDR1 LGHNA and CDR2 YSLEER. This CDR3 contains 13 residues. CDR3 amino acids: CASSPRLGYGYTF. The CDR3 bases are TGCGCCAGCAGCCCACGACTGGGCTATGGCTACACCTTC.

The chain recombines TRBV9 with TRBJ2-1, with 14 bases aligning to TRBD2. CDR3 length: 15 residues. The J segment lost 9 bases and the V segment lost 4 bases, leaving 6 bases of the junction unmatched. Germline loops: CDR1 SGDLS, CDR2 YYNGEE. In DNA form, the CDR3 reads TGTGCCAGCAGCTCGGGACTAGCGGGAGTTGGTGAGCAGTTCTTC. Protein: CASSSGLAGVGEQFF.

The rearrangement links TRBV14 to TRBJ2-7; 7 bases are shared with TRBD2. Germline loops: CDR1 SGHDN, CDR2 FVKESK. The CDR3 is 14 amino acids. Trimming removed 5 bases from V and 3 bases from J; junction bases left unmatched: 7. The CDR3 spells CASSWTRFDYEQYF. The CDR3 nucleotides read TGTGCCAGCAGCTGGACTAGATTTGACTACGAGCAGTACTTC.

The J gene is TRBJ1-1, the V gene TRBV7-2; 8 nucleotides match TRBD1. The V segment lost 6 bases and the J segment 1 base; nucleotides outside the gene matches: 4. The CDR3 runs to 14 residues. Germline assignment: CDR1 SGHTA and CDR2 FQGNSA. Written as DNA, the CDR3 is TGTGCCAGCAGAAGGACAGGGACGAACACTGAAGCTTTCTTT. Its translation: CASRRTGTNTEAFF.

This clone was found a few times. The CDR3 DNA is TGCGCCAGCAGCTTGGCTAGCGGGGGATTCGGGGAGCTGTTTTTT. It encodes CASSLASGGFGELFF. The chain is built from TRBV5-1 and TRBJ2-2; 10 nucleotides match TRBD2. With V trimmed by 0 bases and J by 7 bases, 3 bases remained unmatched. Germline CDR1 and CDR2: SGHRS and YFSETQ. The CDR3 is made up of 15 amino acids.

The CDR3 DNA sequence: TGTGCCAGCAGTGTAACCGGGACAGGGGTCCGGGAGCTGTTTTTT. This gives the protein CASSVTGTGVRELFF. J is TRBJ2-2 and V is TRBV25-1; 10 bases line up with TRBD1. The CDR3 covers 15 residues. CDR1 and CDR2 from the germline V gene are MGHDK and SYGVNS. V was clipped by 4 bases and J by 9 bases; unmatched bases: 8.

This chain uses TRBV11-2 with TRBJ2-7, with TRBD2 matching over 8 bases. Germline assignment: CDR1 SGHAT and CDR2 FQNNGV. The CDR3 consists of 14 residues. Trimming took 4 bases from V and 6 from J; bases not matched to a gene: 8. The DNA of the CDR3 is TGTGCCAGCAGCTCCCCCGTGACTAGCGCCGAGCAGTACTTC. It is translated as CASSSPVTSAEQYF.

This clone was picked up one time. This chain links TRBV5-1 with TRBJ2-7; 13 bases are shared with TRBD2. Trimming removed 5 bases from V and 3 bases from J; junction bases left unmatched: 5. This CDR3 contains 15 residues. Germline CDR1 SGHRS, CDR2 YFSETQ. Here the CDR3 reads CASSSLAGGVYEQYF. The CDR3 nucleotides are TGCGCCAGCAGTTCACTAGCGGGAGGGGTCTACGAGCAGTACTTC. Supplemented by reference TRBV5-1 and TRBJ2-7, the full variable domain reads KAGVTQTPRYLIKTRGQQVTLSCSPISGHRSVSWYQQTPGQGLQFLFEYFSETQRNKGNFPGRFSGRQFSNSRSEMNVSTLELGDSALYLCASSSLAGGVYEQYFGPGTRLTVT.

V usage is TRBV7-9 and J usage is TRBJ1-1; the D gene is possibly TRBD1 (5 bases). The CDR3 has 16 residues. Germline V lookup: CDR1 SEHNR, CDR2 FQNEAQ (reference sequence). Trimming removed 7 bases from V and 0 bases from J, with 18 bases in between. The CDR3 bases are TGTGCCAGCACTATAGGGGTGGGGACTGTGAACACTGAAGCTTTCTTT. It encodes CASTIGVGTVNTEAFF.